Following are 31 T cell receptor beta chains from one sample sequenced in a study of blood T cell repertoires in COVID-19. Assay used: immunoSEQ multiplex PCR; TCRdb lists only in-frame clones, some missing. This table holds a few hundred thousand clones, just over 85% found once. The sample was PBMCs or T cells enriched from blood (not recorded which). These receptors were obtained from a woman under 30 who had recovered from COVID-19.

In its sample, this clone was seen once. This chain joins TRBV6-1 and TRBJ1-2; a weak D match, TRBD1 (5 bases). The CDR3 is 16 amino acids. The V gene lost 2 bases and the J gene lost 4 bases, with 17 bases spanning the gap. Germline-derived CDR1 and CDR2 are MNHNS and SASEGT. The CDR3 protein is CASSEFVAGSGYGYTF. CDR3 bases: TGTGCCAGCAGTGAATTTGTGGCAGGGTCAGGCTATGGCTACACCTTC.

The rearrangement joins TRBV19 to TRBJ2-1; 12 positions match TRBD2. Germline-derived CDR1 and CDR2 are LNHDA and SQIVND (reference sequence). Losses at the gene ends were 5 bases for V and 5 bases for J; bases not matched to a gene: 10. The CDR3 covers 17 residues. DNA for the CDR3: TGTGCCAGTAGTGTTCCCCCTGGACTAGCGGGGCACAATGAGCAGTTCTTC. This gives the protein CASSVPPGLAGHNEQFF.

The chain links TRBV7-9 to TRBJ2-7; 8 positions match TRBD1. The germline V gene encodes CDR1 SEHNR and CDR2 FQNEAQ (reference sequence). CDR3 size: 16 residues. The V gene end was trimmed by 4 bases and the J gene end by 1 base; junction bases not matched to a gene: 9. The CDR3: CASSSFLQGASYEQYF. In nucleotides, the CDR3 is TGTGCCAGCAGCTCGTTCCTCCAGGGGGCATCCTACGAGCAGTACTTC. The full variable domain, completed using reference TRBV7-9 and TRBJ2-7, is DTGVSQNPRHKITKRGQNVTFRCDPISEHNRLYWYRQTLGQGPEFLTYFQNEAQLEKSRLLSDRFSAERPKGSFSTLEIQRTEQGDSAMYLCASSSFLQGASYEQYFGPGTRLTVT.

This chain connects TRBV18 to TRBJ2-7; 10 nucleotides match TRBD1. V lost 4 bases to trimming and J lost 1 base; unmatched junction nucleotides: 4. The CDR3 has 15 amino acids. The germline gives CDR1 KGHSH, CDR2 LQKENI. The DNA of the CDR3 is TGTGCCAGCTCACTCGCGGGACAGGGGTCCTACGAGCAGTACTTC. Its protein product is CASSLAGQGSYEQYF.

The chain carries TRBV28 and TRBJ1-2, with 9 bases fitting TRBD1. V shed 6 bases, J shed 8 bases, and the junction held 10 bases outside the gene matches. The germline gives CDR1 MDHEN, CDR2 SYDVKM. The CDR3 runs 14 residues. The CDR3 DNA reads TGTGCCAGCAGCGAAACCGGGACAGGGAAGGGCTACACCTTC. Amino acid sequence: CASSETGTGKGYTF.

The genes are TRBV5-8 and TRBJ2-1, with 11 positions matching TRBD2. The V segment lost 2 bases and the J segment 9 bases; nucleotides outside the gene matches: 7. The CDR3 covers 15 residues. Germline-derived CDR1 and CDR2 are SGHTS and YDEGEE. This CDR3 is CASSFYSGRAGEQFF. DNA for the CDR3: TGTGCCAGCAGCTTTTATAGCGGGAGGGCCGGTGAGCAGTTCTTC.

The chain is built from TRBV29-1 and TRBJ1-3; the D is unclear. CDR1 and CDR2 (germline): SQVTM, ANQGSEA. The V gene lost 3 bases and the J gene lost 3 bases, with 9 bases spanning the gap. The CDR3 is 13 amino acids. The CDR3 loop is CSVEGGFGNTIYF. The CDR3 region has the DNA TGCAGCGTTGAGGGCGGGTTTGGAAACACCATATATTTT.

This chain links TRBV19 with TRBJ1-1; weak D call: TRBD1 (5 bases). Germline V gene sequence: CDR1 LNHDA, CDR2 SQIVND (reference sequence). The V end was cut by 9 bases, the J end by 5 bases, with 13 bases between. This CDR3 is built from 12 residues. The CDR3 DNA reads TGTGCCAGCGGGGGATCGGGAACTGAAGCTTTCTTT. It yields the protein CASGGSGTEAFF.

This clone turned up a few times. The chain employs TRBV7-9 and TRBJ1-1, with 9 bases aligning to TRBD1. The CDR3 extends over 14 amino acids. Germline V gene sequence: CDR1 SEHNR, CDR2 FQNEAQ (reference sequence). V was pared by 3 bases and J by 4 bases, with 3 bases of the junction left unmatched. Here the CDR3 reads CASSFMTGGTEAFF. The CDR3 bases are TGTGCCAGCAGCTTTATGACAGGGGGCACTGAAGCTTTCTTT.

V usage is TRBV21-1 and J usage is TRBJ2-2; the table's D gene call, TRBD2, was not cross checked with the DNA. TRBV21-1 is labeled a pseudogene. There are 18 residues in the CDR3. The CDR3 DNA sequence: TGTGCCAGCAGCAAAGCGCTTTTACTATTCGGTAACACCGGGGAGCTGTTTTTT. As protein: CASSKALLLFGNTGELFF.

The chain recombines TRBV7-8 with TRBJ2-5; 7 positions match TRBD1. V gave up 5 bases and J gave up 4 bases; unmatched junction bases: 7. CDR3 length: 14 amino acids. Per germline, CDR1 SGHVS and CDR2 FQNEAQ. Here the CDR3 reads CASSPRTGRETQYF. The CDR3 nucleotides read TGTGCCAGCAGCCCCAGGACAGGACGAGAGACCCAGTACTTC.

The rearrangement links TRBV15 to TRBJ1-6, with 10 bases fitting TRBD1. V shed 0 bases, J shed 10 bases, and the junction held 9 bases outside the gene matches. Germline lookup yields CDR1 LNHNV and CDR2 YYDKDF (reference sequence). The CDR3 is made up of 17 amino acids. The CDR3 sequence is CATSRDLGTGAGSPLHF. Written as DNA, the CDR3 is TGTGCCACCAGCAGAGATCTGGGGACAGGGGCAGGGTCACCCCTCCACTTT.

For the CDR3, the DNA is TGTGCCAGTAGTCCACGACACGGCTTGAACACTGAAGCTTTCTTT. It codes for CASSPRHGLNTEAFF. V gene TRBV19 combines with J gene TRBJ1-1; D ambiguous. Per the germline V gene, CDR1 is LNHDA and CDR2 is SQIVND (reference sequence). The CDR3 consists of 15 residues. The V and J ends lost 5 bases and 0 bases respectively, with 13 bases between them.

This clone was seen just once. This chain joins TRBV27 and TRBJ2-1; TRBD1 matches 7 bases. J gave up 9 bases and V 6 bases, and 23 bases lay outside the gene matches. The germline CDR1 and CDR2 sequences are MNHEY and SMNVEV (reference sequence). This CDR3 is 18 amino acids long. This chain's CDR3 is CASSPTPPTGFRVTEQFF. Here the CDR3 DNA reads TGTGCCAGCAGCCCCACCCCGCCGACAGGGTTTCGGGTTACTGAGCAGTTCTTC.

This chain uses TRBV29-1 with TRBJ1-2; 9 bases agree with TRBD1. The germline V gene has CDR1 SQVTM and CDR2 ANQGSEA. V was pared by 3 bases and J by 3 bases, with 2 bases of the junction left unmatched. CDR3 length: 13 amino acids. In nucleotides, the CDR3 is TGCAGCGTTGACCGGGACAGGGACTATGGCTACACCTTC. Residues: CSVDRDRDYGYTF.

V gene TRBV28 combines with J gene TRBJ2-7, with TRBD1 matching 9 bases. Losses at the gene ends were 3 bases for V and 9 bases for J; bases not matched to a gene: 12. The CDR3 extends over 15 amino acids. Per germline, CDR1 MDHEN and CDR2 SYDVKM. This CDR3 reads CASSLGQGYRAGQYF. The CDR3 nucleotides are TGTGCCAGCAGTTTGGGACAGGGATACCGCGCAGGGCAGTACTTC. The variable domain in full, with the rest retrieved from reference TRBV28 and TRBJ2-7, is DVKVTQSSRYLVKRTGEKVFLECVQDMDHENMFWYRQDPGLGLRLIYFSYDVKMKEKGDIPEGYSVSREKKERFSLILESASTNQTSMYLCASSLGQGYRAGQYFGPGTRLTVT.

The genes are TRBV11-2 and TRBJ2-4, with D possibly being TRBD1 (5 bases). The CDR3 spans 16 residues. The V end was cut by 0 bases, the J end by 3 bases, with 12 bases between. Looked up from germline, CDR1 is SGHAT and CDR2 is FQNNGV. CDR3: CASSLDQGWSKNIQYF. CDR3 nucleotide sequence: TGTGCCAGCAGCTTAGATCAGGGTTGGAGCAAAAACATTCAGTACTTC.

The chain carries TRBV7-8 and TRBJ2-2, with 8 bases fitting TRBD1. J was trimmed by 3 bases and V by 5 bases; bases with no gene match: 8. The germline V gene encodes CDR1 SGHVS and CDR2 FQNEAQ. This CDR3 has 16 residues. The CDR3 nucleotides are TGTGCCAGCAGCCCTGTCGGGACAGGACACACCGGGGAGCTGTTTTTT. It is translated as CASSPVGTGHTGELFF.

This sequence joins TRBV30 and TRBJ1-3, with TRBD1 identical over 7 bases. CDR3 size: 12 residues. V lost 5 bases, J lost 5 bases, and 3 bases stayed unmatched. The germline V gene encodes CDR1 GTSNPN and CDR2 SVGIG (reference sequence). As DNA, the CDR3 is TGTGCCTGGGACAGGGAGAGAAACACCATATATTTT. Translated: CAWDRERNTIYF. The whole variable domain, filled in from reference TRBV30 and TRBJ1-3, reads SQTIHQWPATLVQPVGSPLSLECTVEGTSNPNLYWYRQAAGRGLQLLFYSVGIGQISSEVPQNLSASRPQDRQFILSSKKLLLSDSGFYLCAWDRERNTIYFGEGSWLTVV.

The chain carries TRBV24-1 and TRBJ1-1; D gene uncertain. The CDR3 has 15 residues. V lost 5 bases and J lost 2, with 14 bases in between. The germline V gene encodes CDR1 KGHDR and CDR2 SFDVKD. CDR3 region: CATSARDPSNTEAFF. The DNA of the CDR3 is TGTGCCACCAGTGCCCGAGATCCTTCTAACACTGAAGCTTTCTTT.

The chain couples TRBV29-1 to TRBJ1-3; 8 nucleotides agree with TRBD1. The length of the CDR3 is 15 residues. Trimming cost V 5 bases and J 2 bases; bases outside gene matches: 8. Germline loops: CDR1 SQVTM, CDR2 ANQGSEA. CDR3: CSVSQGALPGNTIYF. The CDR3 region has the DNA TGCAGCGTTTCCCAGGGGGCGCTACCTGGAAACACCATATATTTT.

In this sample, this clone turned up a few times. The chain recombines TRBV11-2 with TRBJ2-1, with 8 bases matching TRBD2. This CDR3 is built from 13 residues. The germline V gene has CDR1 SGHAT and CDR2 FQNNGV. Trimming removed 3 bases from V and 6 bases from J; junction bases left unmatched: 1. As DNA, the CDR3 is TGTGCCAGCAGCTTTGCGGGAGGCAATGAGCAGTTCTTC. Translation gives CASSFAGGNEQFF.

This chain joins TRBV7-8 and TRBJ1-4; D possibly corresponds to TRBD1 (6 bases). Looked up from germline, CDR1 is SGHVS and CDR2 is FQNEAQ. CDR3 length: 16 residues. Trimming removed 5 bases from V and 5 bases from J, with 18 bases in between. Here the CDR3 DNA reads TGTGCCAGCAGCCCCGGGAGGACAGCAGTGAATGAAAAACTGTTTTTT. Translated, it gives CASSPGRTAVNEKLFF. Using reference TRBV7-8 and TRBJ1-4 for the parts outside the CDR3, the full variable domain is GAGVSQSPRYKVAKRGQDVALRCDPISGHVSLFWYQQALGQGPEFLTYFQNEAQLDKSGLPSDRFFAERPEGSVSTLKIQRTQQEDSAVYLCASSPGRTAVNEKLFFGSGTQLSVL.

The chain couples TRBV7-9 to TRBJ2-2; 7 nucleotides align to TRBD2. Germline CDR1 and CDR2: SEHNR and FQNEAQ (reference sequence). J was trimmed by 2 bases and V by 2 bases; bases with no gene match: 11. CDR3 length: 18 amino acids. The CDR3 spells CASSLRLAVDLNTGELFF. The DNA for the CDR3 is TGTGCCAGCAGCTTAAGGCTAGCGGTCGACCTTAACACCGGGGAGCTGTTTTTT.

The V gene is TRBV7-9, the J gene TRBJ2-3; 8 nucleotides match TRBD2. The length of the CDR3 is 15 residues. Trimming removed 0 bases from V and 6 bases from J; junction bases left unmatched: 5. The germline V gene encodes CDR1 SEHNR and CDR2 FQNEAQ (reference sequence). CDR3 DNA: TGTGCCAGCAGCTTAGCCGGACTAGCAACCGATACGCAGTATTTT. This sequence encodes CASSLAGLATDTQYF.

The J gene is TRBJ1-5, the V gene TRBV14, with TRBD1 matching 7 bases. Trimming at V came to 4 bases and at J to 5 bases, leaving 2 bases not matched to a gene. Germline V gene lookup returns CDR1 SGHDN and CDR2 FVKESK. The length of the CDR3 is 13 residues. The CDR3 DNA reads TGTGCCAGCAGCCGGACAGGTGATCAGCCCCAGCATTTT. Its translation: CASSRTGDQPQHF.

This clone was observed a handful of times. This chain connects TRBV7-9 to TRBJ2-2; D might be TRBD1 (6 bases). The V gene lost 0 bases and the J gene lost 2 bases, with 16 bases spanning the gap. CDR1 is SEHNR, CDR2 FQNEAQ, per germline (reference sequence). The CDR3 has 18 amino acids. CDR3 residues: CASSLAMTGIGNTGELFF. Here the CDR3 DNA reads TGTGCCAGCAGCTTAGCCATGACAGGCATCGGTAACACCGGGGAGCTGTTTTTT.

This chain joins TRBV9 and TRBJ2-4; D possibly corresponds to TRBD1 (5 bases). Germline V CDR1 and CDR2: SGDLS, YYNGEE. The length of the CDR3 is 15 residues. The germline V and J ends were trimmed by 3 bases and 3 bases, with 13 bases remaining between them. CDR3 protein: CASSGQLPNKNIQYF. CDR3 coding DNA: TGTGCCAGCAGCGGACAGCTACCTAACAAAAACATTCAGTACTTC.

CDR3 region: CASSPGQSYGYTF. The DNA of the CDR3 is TGTGCCAGTAGTCCGGGACAGAGCTATGGCTACACCTTC. The gene calls are TRBV19 and TRBJ1-2, with 7 bases fitting TRBD1. The length of the CDR3 is 13 residues. Trimming at V came to 5 bases and at J to 4 bases, leaving 4 bases not matched to a gene. CDR1 is LNHDA and CDR2 is SQIVND in the germline V gene (reference sequence). Combining the CDR3 with reference TRBV19 and TRBJ1-2 gives the whole variable domain DGGITQSPKYLFRKEGQNVTLSCEQNLNHDAMYWYRQDPGQGLRLIYYSQIVNDFQKGDIAEGYSVSREKKESFPLTVTSAQKNPTAFYLCASSPGQSYGYTFGSGTRLTVV.

CDR3 amino acids: CASSLQGANTGELFF. In nucleotides, the CDR3 is TGTGCCAGCTCACTCCAGGGGGCGAACACCGGGGAGCTGTTTTTT. The chain combines TRBV18 with TRBJ2-2; 7 bases match TRBD1. CDR1 KGHSH and CDR2 LQKENI come from the germline V gene. The CDR3 spans 15 residues. After removal of 4 bases from V and 0 bases from J, the junction contained 2 bases not matched to a gene.

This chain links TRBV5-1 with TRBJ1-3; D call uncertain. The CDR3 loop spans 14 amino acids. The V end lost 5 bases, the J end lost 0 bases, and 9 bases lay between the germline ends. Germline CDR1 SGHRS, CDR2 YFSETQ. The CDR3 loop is CASRALSSGNTIYF. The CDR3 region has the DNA TGCGCCAGCAGGGCTTTAAGCTCTGGAAACACCATATATTTT.